This entry concerns a single T cell receptor beta chain. Antigen: not known. This sample was included in a study of CD8 T cells in ankylosing spondylitis. The J segment lost 6 bases and the V segment lost 3 bases, leaving 2 bases of the junction unmatched. There are 12 residues in the CDR3. Germline CDR1 and CDR2: DFQATT and SNEGSKA (reference sequence). Each CDR3 protein is one row after TCRdb ran MiXCR on the 5' RACE reads. The sample has around 150,000 distinct CDR3 sequences; around 18% are singletons. Whole-study results and caveats: Significant enrichment of disease-linked clones was reportedly seen in matched ankylosing spondylitis synovial fluid. Earlier work had already found some motif variants in reactive arthritis synovial fluid and blood.

The TCR was taken from a male donor with ankylosing spondylitis or in good health (not recorded which). Material for sequencing was blood, either unsorted or a sorted T cell fraction (not recorded which). The J gene is TRBJ2-7, the V gene TRBV20-1, with TRBD2 matching 10 bases. CDR3 bases: TGCAGTGCTAGGGCTAGCGGGAGCGAGCAGTACTTC. Translated, it gives CSARASGSEQYF.